A selection of T cell receptor beta chains follows, all from one sample in a study of somatic mutations in cytotoxic T cells in rheumatoid arthritis. Sequencing used immunoSEQ multiplex PCR; TCRdb keeps in-frame clones, though not all of them. Of about 15,000 clones listed, just over 90% are singletons. The material sequenced was CD4+ T cells sorted from blood. These receptors were collected from a man between 65 and 85 years old with rheumatoid arthritis. Each CDR3 is given with its conserved first and last residue. The D gene is left open where the match is weak. Part of the rows lack a size; the others show once, few, many or a class for expanded clones.

TRBJ2-1	TRBV11-2	few	18	TRBD2	TGTGCCAGCAGCTTAGACCCGCCGACTAGCGGGCTTTACAATGAGCAGTTCTTC	CASSLDPPTSGLYNEQFF
TRBJ2-2	TRBV7-9	few	14	TRBD1	TGTGCCACCCTTCAGGGGGCGATTACCGGGGAGCTGTTTTTT	CATLQGAITGELFF
TRBJ2-3	TRBV6-5	-	15	TRBD1	TGTGCCAGCAGTACAGACAGGGAGAGTACAGATACGCAGTATTTT	CASSTDRESTDTQYF
TRBJ2-7	TRBV14	-	15	TRBD1	TGTGCCAGCAGCCTCGCGACAGGGGGGCCTTACGAGCAGTACTTC	CASSLATGGPYEQYF
TRBJ2-1	TRBV5-1	-	15	TRBD2	TGCGCCAGCAGCTTGGTGGCTAGCGGGGTCAATGAGCAGTTCTTC	CASSLVASGVNEQFF
TRBJ1-5	TRBV7-9	-	15	TRBD1	TGTGCCAGCAGCTTAGCTCAGGGGGGCAATCAGCCCCAGCATTTT	CASSLAQGGNQPQHF
TRBJ2-5	TRBV6-5	-	13	TRBD2	TGTGCCAGCAGCCTAGCGGGGGGGGAGACCCAGTACTTC	CASSLAGGETQYF
TRBJ2-7	TRBV4-1	few	15	TRBD2	TGCGCCAGCAGCCAGCTAGCGGGGCCTCTCTACGAGCAGTACTTC	CASSQLAGPLYEQYF
TRBJ1-1	TRBV19	-	16	TRBD1	TGTGCCAGTAGTATCCTCCCAGGGGGCGGGGTCACTGAAGCTTTCTTT	CASSILPGGGVTEAFF
TRBJ2-3	TRBV5-4	-	15	TRBD2	TGTGCCAGCAGCTTGGCGGGAGGGAGGACAGATACGCAGTATTTT	CASSLAGGRTDTQYF
TRBJ2-6	TRBV6-5	-	13	-	TGTGCCAGCAGTTTAACTGGGGCCAACGTCCTGACTTTC	CASSLTGANVLTF
TRBJ1-5	TRBV6-1	-	14	TRBD1	TGTGCCAGCAGTGGGGACAGGGCCAATCAGCCCCAGCATTTT	CASSGDRANQPQHF
TRBJ2-7	TRBV18	-	14	-	TGTGCCAGCTCACCCTCTCGGGACACCTACGAGCAGTACTTC	CASSPSRDTYEQYF
TRBJ2-3	TRBV11-3	-	17	TRBD2	TGTGCCAGCAGCTTAGATGGGCGGGAGGCCCGCACAGATACGCAGTATTTT	CASSLDGREARTDTQYF
TRBJ2-3	TRBV5-6	-	18	TRBD2	TGTGCCAGCAGCTTCCCCGGGGGACTAGCGGGGCGACCAGATACGCAGTATTTT	CASSFPGGLAGRPDTQYF
TRBJ1-2	TRBV6-5	once	14	-	TGTGCCAGCAAAACCCGGGGAGTGGTTCATGGCTACACCTTC	CASKTRGVVHGYTF
TRBJ2-7	TRBV7-9	-	14	-	TGTGCCAGCACCGGCCCAGGCCGCGGGTCCGAGCAGTACTTC	CASTGPGRGSEQYF
TRBJ1-2	TRBV7-9	-	15	-	TGTGCCAGCAGCTCCTCGGGGGGCAGGACGGATGGCTACACCTTC	CASSSSGGRTDGYTF
TRBJ2-7	TRBV5-1	once	12	-	TGCGCCAGCAGCTTGGGCGGCTACGAGCAGTACTTC	CASSLGGYEQYF
TRBJ1-3	TRBV29-1	-	14	-	TGCAGCGTTGATCCGCCTGGGGGGGGAAACACCATATATTTT	CSVDPPGGGNTIYF
TRBJ2-7	TRBV7-9	-	14	TRBD1	TGTGCCAGCAGCCCCGGGACAGGGGTCTACGAGCAGTACTTC	CASSPGTGVYEQYF
TRBJ2-7	TRBV7-2	-	12	TRBD1	TGTGCCAGCAGCCCCAGGGGGACCCTACAGTACTTC	CASSPRGTLQYF
TRBJ1-3	TRBV19	-	16	-	TGTGCCAGTGGGAGACCACGGGACATAAAGGGGAACACCATATATTTT	CASGRPRDIKGNTIYF
TRBJ1-1	TRBV6-1	once	15	TRBD1	TGTGCCAGCAGCGAGGGACAGGCTTTATACACTGAAGCTTTCTTT	CASSEGQALYTEAFF
TRBJ1-5	TRBV2	-	13	TRBD1	TGTGCCAGATCCGGGACAGGAAAACAGCCCCAGCATTTT	CARSGTGKQPQHF
TRBJ1-5	TRBV7-6	-	14	-	TGTGCCACTTCCCCCGGGGGGCAGGAACAGCCCCAGCATTTT	CATSPGGQEQPQHF
TRBJ2-7	TRBV15	-	15	-	TGTGCCACCAGCAGAGGGGGCAAGAACTCCTACGAGCAGTACTTC	CATSRGGKNSYEQYF
TRBJ1-4	TRBV7-9	-	15	TRBD1	TGTGCCAGCAGCTCCGGACAGGGTGGTTTTGAAAAACTGTTTTTT	CASSSGQGGFEKLFF
TRBJ2-5	TRBV28	-	12	-	TGTGCCAGCGGTGTCAGCCAAGAGACCCAGTACTTC	CASGVSQETQYF
TRBJ2-3	TRBV5-4	-	16	TRBD2	TGTGCCAGCAGCTTGGAGGCAGGGCTCGGCGGGGGTACGCAGTATTTT	CASSLEAGLGGGTQYF
TRBJ1-2	TRBV28	few	14	-	TGTGCCAGCAGTTTGTATCCGGTGTCCTATGGCTACACCTTC	CASSLYPVSYGYTF
TRBJ2-2	TRBV29-1	-	14	TRBD1	TGCAGCGCGAGGGGACAGGGGGCGACCGGGGAGCTGTTTTTT	CSARGQGATGELFF
TRBJ2-1	TRBV5-1	-	14	-	TGCGCCAGCAGCGCGGGGAGGTCAGGGAATGAGCAGTTCTTC	CASSAGRSGNEQFF
TRBJ2-5	TRBV4-1	-	17	-	TGCGCCAGCAGCCAAGATCTCGGGCGGGGGCTAAGAGGGACCCAGTACTTC	CASSQDLGRGLRGTQYF
TRBJ2-7	TRBV6-5	-	15	TRBD1	TGTGCCAGCAGTTTGCCTGGGACAGGCGACTACGAGCAGTACTTC	CASSLPGTGDYEQYF
TRBJ2-3	TRBV9	once	14	-	TGTGCCAGCAGCGTAACTTCCGAGGGCGATACGCAGTATTTT	CASSVTSEGDTQYF
TRBJ2-1	TRBV7-2	-	17	TRBD2	TGTGCCAGCAGCTTTCCCCCGGGGGGACCAACCTACAATGAGCAGTTCTTC	CASSFPPGGPTYNEQFF
TRBJ1-2	TRBV6-5	-	14	TRBD1	TGTGCCAGCAGGTTTACCGGGACAGGGGGTGGCTACACCTTC	CASRFTGTGGGYTF
TRBJ2-3	TRBV5-1	-	17	TRBD2	TGCGCCAGCAGCCCGCTGCCGACTAGCGGGAATGCAGATACGCAGTATTTT	CASSPLPTSGNADTQYF
TRBJ2-1	TRBV6-1	-	15	-	TGTGCCAGCGTATGGGCGGGGAGCTCCTACAATGAGCAGTTCTTC	CASVWAGSSYNEQFF
TRBJ2-7	TRBV12-5	-	14	TRBD1	TGTGCTAGTGGTTTGTTCGGACAGGTTGCCGAGCAGTACTTC	CASGLFGQVAEQYF
TRBJ1-1	TRBV5-6	-	15	-	TGTGCCAGCAGCTTGCCTGACAGGAGGAACACTGAAGCTTTCTTT	CASSLPDRRNTEAFF
TRBJ2-5	TRBV2	-	14	TRBD2	TGTGCCAGCAGCCAACTAGCGGCCCAAGAGACCCAGTACTTC	CASSQLAAQETQYF
TRBJ1-2	TRBV19	-	14	TRBD1	TGTGCCAGTAGGGGGGCAGGGGGCGTCTATGGCTACACCTTC	CASRGAGGVYGYTF
TRBJ2-1	TRBV30	-	12	-	TGTGCCTGGAAGACTAGGCAGAATGAGCAGTTCTTC	CAWKTRQNEQFF
TRBJ1-1	TRBV11-2	once	13	-	TGTGCCAGCAGCTTAGATTTGGTGGCAGAAGCTTTCTTT	CASSLDLVAEAFF
TRBJ2-7	TRBV5-4	-	14	TRBD2	TGTGCCAGCAGCTTGCTAGCGGGACCCTACGAGCAGTACTTC	CASSLLAGPYEQYF
TRBJ2-7	TRBV28	-	15	TRBD1	TGTGCCAGCAGTTCCTCCGGGACAGGGCTCCCCGAGCAGTACTTC	CASSSSGTGLPEQYF
TRBJ2-3	TRBV9	-	15	-	TGTGCCAGCAGCCCCCCCGGGGTTCGCACAGATACGCAGTATTTT	CASSPPGVRTDTQYF
TRBJ1-4	TRBV15	-	15	-	TGTGCCACCGGGTCTGGGGGCGCCGAGGATGAAAAACTGTTTTTT	CATGSGGAEDEKLFF
TRBJ1-2	TRBV28	-	17	-	TGTGCCAGCAGTTCCCCTCGGGGGGTGGGGGCTAACTATGGCTACACCTTC	CASSSPRGVGANYGYTF
TRBJ2-2	TRBV7-3	few	14	-	TGTGCCAGCAGCTTAATCCCCCCGACCGGGGAGCTGTTTTTT	CASSLIPPTGELFF
TRBJ1-5	TRBV6-5	few	13	TRBD1	TGTGCCACCGCGACAGGGATAAGCCAGCCCCAGCATTTT	CATATGISQPQHF
TRBJ2-3	TRBV14	-	15	-	TGTGCCAGCAGCAGACACAGCTCCTTCACAGATACGCAGTATTTT	CASSRHSSFTDTQYF
TRBJ1-1	TRBV5-1	-	17	-	TGCGCCAGCAGCTTCCTTGGGAAGGGGGGGGAGGTCACTGAAGCTTTCTTT	CASSFLGKGGEVTEAFF